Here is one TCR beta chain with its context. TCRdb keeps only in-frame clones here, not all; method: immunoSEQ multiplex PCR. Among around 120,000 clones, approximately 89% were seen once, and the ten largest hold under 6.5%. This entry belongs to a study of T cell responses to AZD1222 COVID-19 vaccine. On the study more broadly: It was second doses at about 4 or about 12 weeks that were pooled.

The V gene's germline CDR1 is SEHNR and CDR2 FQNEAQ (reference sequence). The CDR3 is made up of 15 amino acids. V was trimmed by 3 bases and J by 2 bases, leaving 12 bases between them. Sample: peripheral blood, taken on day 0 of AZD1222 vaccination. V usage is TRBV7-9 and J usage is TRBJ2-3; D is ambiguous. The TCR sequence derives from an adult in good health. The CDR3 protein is CASSFVKPPTDTQYF. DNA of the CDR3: TGTGCCAGCAGCTTCGTCAAGCCCCCCACAGATACGCAGTATTTT. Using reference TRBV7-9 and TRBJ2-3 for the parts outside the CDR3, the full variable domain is DTGVSQNPRHKITKRGQNVTFRCDPISEHNRLYWYRQTLGQGPEFLTYFQNEAQLEKSRLLSDRFSAERPKGSFSTLEIQRTEQGDSAMYLCASSFVKPPTDTQYFGPGTRLTVL.